The clone carrying this TCR beta chain was found a few times. Its target is unknown. This entry belongs to a study of T cells after yellow fever vaccination. Broader study findings: Abundant clonotypes from the bulk population could have been carried over as contaminants into FACS-sorted repertoires. Across the CD4 and CD8 compartments, a small share of clonotypes was present in both.

Universal primer sites and UMIs were introduced during 5'RACE template-switching synthesis of TCR cDNA. TCRdb recomputed calls from the 5' RACE reads with MiXCR, one row per CDR3 protein. Among 610,000 or so distinct CDR3 sequences listed, around an eighth were seen once. The ends were cut back, 4 bases at V and 5 bases at J, with 16 bases in the middle. Looked up from germline, CDR1 is LGHDT and CDR2 is YNNKEL (reference sequence). The CDR3 covers 15 residues. This clonotype originated in a man aged 30-40 years who received the YFV17D yellow fever vaccine. This sample comprised PBMCs, obtained on the day of the yellow fever booster vaccination. This chain uses TRBV3-1 with TRBJ2-3, with D unclear. The chain's CDR3 is CASSLRFARQDTQYF. The CDR3 DNA reads TGTGCCAGCAGCCTAAGGTTTGCCCGTCAAGATACGCAGTATTTT.